This T cell receptor beta chain appears in the sequencing data of a study of cytomegalovirus exposure and HLA in healthy donors. Study-level background: Of the donors genotyped, approximately 430 in all, 81% fell in the Caucasian-associated ancestry cluster. Study observations and caveats: Several top significant clusters appeared, in a later analysis, to be linked to common viral pathogens. A highly shared variant cluster was judged a likely technical artifact.

This CDR3 contains 16 residues. The trim removed 1 base at V and 2 bases at J, leaving 6 bases unmatched. From germline, CDR1 is SGHRS and CDR2 YFSETQ. With regard to this clone: As yet, its antigen is unknown.

The PCR had 60 Vbeta and 13 Jbeta primers. Libraries were prepared by immunoSEQ multiplex PCR; TCRdb keeps only in-frame clonotypes and omits some of them. Of 80,000 to 100,000 clones in the sample, over 55% were seen once. Sequenced material: PBMCs. This clonotype originated in a woman between 18 and 29 years old in good health and CMV-seropositive. The chain links TRBV5-1 to TRBJ2-7, with TRBD2 matching 10 bases. CDR3 sequence: CASSLTLAGVTYEQYF. The CDR3 region has the DNA TGCGCCAGCAGCTTGACTCTAGCGGGAGTTACCTACGAGCAGTACTTC.